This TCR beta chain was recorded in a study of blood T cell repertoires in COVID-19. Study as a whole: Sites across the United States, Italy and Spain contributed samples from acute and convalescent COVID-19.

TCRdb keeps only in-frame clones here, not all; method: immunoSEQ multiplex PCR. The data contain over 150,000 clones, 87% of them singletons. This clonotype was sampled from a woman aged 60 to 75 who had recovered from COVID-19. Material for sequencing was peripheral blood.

CDR3 DNA sequence: TGCGCCAGCAGCGTGAGCCAACAGGGAGTTGAGACCCAGTACTTC. Translating it yields CASSVSQQGVETQYF. This rearrangement joins TRBV5-1 to TRBJ2-5, with TRBD1 as a possible D gene (6 bases). CDR1 and CDR2 from the germline V gene are SGHRS and YFSETQ. Trimming stripped 4 bases from V and 5 bases from J, with 18 bases between. The CDR3 is 15 residues long.